A single sample is the source of the 19 T cell receptor beta chains below, sequenced in a study of control samples from healthy donors and cancer patients. Clones were sequenced by immunoSEQ multiplex PCR, and TCRdb holds only the in-frame ones, with some missing. The sample holds some 45,000 clones, around 93% seen once. The sequenced sample consisted of PBMCs. The receptors were sampled from a woman aged 35 to 49 with head and neck cancer.

The rearrangement joins TRBV21-1 to TRBJ2-7. TRBV21-1 is deemed a pseudogene. This CDR3 is built from 12 residues. In DNA, the CDR3 is TGTGCCAGCAGCGGGGGTTCTTACGAGCAGTACTTC. The encoded protein is CASSGGSYEQYF.

The chain couples TRBV6-4 to TRBJ2-7, with TRBD1 matching over 9 bases. The CDR3 is made up of 13 amino acids. J gave up 3 bases and V 11 bases, and 8 bases lay outside the gene matches. Germline CDR1 is MRHNA and CDR2 is SNTAGT. The CDR3 nucleotides are TGTGCCTGCGCCGGGACAGGGTTCTACGAGCAGTACTTC. Encoded protein: CACAGTGFYEQYF.

This chain joins TRBV7-3 and TRBJ2-3; 8 positions agree with TRBD2. Germline lookup yields CDR1 SGHTA and CDR2 FQGTGA. After removal of 3 bases from V and 1 base from J, the junction contained 6 bases not matched to a gene. This CDR3 is 16 amino acids long. This chain's CDR3 is CASSFRTGLGTDTQYF. Written as DNA, the CDR3 is TGTGCCAGCAGCTTCAGAACGGGACTAGGCACAGATACGCAGTATTTT.

The genes are TRBV11-2 and TRBJ2-7; D is perhaps TRBD1 (6 bases). CDR3 length: 14 residues. V dropped 3 bases and J dropped 6 bases, with 15 bases sitting between them. The germline V gene encodes CDR1 SGHAT and CDR2 FQNNGV. CDR3 DNA sequence: TGTGCCAGCAGCTTCGGCAGGGGCCCTCTCGAGCAGTACTTC. Its protein is CASSFGRGPLEQYF. Variable domain in full (rest from reference TRBV11-2 and TRBJ2-7): EAGVAQSPRYKIIEKRQSVAFWCNPISGHATLYWYQQILGQGPKLLIQFQNNGVVDDSQLPKDRFSAERLKGVDSTLKIQPAKLEDSAVYLCASSFGRGPLEQYFGPGTRLTVT.

V usage is TRBV25-1 and J usage is TRBJ2-3; no clear D gene. The V end lost 7 bases, the J end lost 0 bases, and 17 bases lay between the germline ends. Germline CDR1 and CDR2: MGHDK and SYGVNS. CDR3 length: 16 amino acids. CDR3 nucleotide sequence: TGTGCCAGCATGAAGGACGCCCCTCGGAGCACAGATACGCAGTATTTT. Translating it yields CASMKDAPRSTDTQYF.

This rearrangement joins TRBV27 to TRBJ1-1, with D possibly matching TRBD1 (6 bases). The CDR3 totals 15 residues. The germline V gene has CDR1 MNHEY and CDR2 SMNVEV (reference sequence). Trimming left V 2 bases short and J 2 bases short, with 12 bases between. CDR3 nucleotide sequence: TGTGCCAGCAGTTTAACGGGGGGCTTTAACACTGAAGCTTTCTTT. Translating it yields CASSLTGGFNTEAFF.

The rearrangement uses TRBV3-1 (or the pseudogene TRBV3-2) and TRBJ2-7; D perhaps matches TRBD1 (6 bases). The CDR3 has 14 residues. Germline CDR1 LGHDT, CDR2 YNNKEL (reference sequence). With 4 bases removed from V and 2 bases from J, the gap between germline ends came to 12 bases. The CDR3 sequence is CASSRNRVPYEQYF. CDR3 bases: TGTGCCAGCAGCCGGAACAGGGTTCCCTACGAGCAGTACTTC.

The chain is built from TRBV11-2 and TRBJ2-7, with no clear D. The CDR3 is made up of 15 amino acids. Trimming shortened V by 2 bases and J by 0 bases, and 11 bases separated the two germline ends. Per the germline V gene, CDR1 is SGHAT and CDR2 is FQNNGV. The CDR3 region is CASSLKGRFSYEQYF. The DNA for the CDR3 is TGTGCCAGCAGCTTAAAAGGCAGATTCTCCTACGAGCAGTACTTC.

Written as DNA, the CDR3 is TGCGCCAGCAGCTTGCTCGGAGGCAATGAAAAACTGTTTTTT. Residues: CASSLLGGNEKLFF. The V and J genes are TRBV5-1 and TRBJ1-4, with D unresolved. Germline V lookup: CDR1 SGHRS, CDR2 YFSETQ. The CDR3 extends over 14 amino acids. The V end lost 1 base, the J end lost 5 bases, and 9 bases lay between the germline ends.

The chain has TRBV5-1 and TRBJ2-7; maybe TRBD1 (6 bases). The CDR3 covers 13 residues. Germline values: CDR1 SGHRS, CDR2 YFSETQ. V lost 5 bases and J lost 1, with 10 bases in between. The CDR3 bases are TGCGCCAGCAGGAAACAGGGTTCCTACGAGCAGTACTTC. It yields the protein CASRKQGSYEQYF. The variable domain in full, completed from reference TRBV5-1 and TRBJ2-7, reads KAGVTQTPRYLIKTRGQQVTLSCSPISGHRSVSWYQQTPGQGLQFLFEYFSETQRNKGNFPGRFSGRQFSNSRSEMNVSTLELGDSALYLCASRKQGSYEQYFGPGTRLTVT.

This chain links TRBV21-1 with TRBJ2-3; the table names TRBD2, a call not compared with the DNA. TRBV21-1 represents a pseudogene. This CDR3 has 15 amino acids. CDR3 sequence (DNA): TGTGCCAGCAGCAAAGCTAGCGGGGCGACAGATACGCAGTATTTT. Translated, it gives CASSKASGATDTQYF.

The genes are TRBV6-5 and TRBJ1-2; maybe TRBD1 (5 bases). Trimming took 7 bases from V and 4 from J, leaving 13 bases between them. The V gene's germline CDR1 is MNHEY and CDR2 SVGAGI. The CDR3 totals 13 residues. The CDR3 region is CASTREKFYGYTF. The DNA for the CDR3 is TGTGCCAGCACCAGGGAGAAGTTCTATGGCTACACCTTC.

The chain recombines TRBV27 with TRBJ2-7; D gene ambiguous. Germline assignment: CDR1 MNHEY and CDR2 SMNVEV (reference sequence). This CDR3 contains 15 residues. V dropped 2 bases and J dropped 1 base, with 12 bases sitting between them. The CDR3 sequence is CASSLKWARSYEQYF. The CDR3 nucleotides read TGTGCCAGCAGTTTAAAGTGGGCCCGATCCTACGAGCAGTACTTC.

This rearrangement joins TRBV4-2 to TRBJ1-2; a possible D gene is TRBD1 (6 bases). The V gene's germline CDR1 is LGHNA and CDR2 YNFKEQ. V lost 0 bases, J lost 8 bases, and 16 bases lay in between. This CDR3 has 15 residues. The CDR3 DNA sequence: TGTGCCAGCAGCCAAGAGTCTCCGGGGGCAGGCGGCTACACCTTC. Translated, it gives CASSQESPGAGGYTF.

This rearrangement joins TRBV4-1 to TRBJ2-5; 10 bases are a match to TRBD2. This CDR3 is 16 amino acids long. V shed 4 bases and J 3 bases; nucleotides not matched to a gene: 8. Germline V gives CDR1 MGHRA, CDR2 YSYEKL. The CDR3 DNA sequence: TGCGCCAGCAGCCTATGGGATAGCGGGGGGAAAGAGACCCAGTACTTC. Its protein product is CASSLWDSGGKETQYF.

This clone was recorded only once. The chain couples TRBV5-4 to TRBJ2-3; 8 nucleotides agree with TRBD2. V shed 10 bases, J shed 5 bases, and the junction held 15 bases outside the gene matches. In germline, CDR1 is SGHNT, CDR2 YYREEE (reference sequence). There are 15 residues in the CDR3. Here the CDR3 reads CARLGTGGLGDTQYF. The CDR3 nucleotides read TGTGCCCGCTTGGGGACGGGGGGGCTCGGAGATACGCAGTATTTT.

CDR3 bases: TGTGCCATCTCCGGGACAGAAGGAAACACCATATATTTT. It is translated as CAISGTEGNTIYF. The V and J genes are TRBV10-3 and TRBJ1-3; 7 bases fit TRBD1. With V trimmed by 8 bases and J by 4 bases, 5 bases remained unmatched. Per germline, CDR1 ENHRY and CDR2 SYGVKD. The CDR3 runs to 13 residues.

The genes are TRBV28 and TRBJ2-7, with TRBD2 matching over 7 bases. Germline V CDR1 and CDR2: MDHEN, SYDVKM. There are 15 residues in the CDR3. Losses at the gene ends were 0 bases for V and 2 bases for J; bases not matched to a gene: 4. CDR3 nucleotide sequence: TGTGCCAGCAGTTTATGGGCTAGCGGCGCCTACGAGCAGTACTTC. Its protein product is CASSLWASGAYEQYF.

V usage is TRBV19 and J usage is TRBJ2-3; D might be TRBD1 (6 bases). The CDR3 is 11 residues long. The V end lost 7 bases, the J end lost 5 bases, and 7 bases lay between the germline ends. The V gene's germline CDR1 is LNHDA and CDR2 SQIVND (reference sequence). This CDR3 reads CASKGGDTQYF. The CDR3 nucleotides read TGTGCCAGTAAAGGGGGAGATACGCAGTATTTT. The whole variable domain, filled in from reference TRBV19 and TRBJ2-3, reads DGGITQSPKYLFRKEGQNVTLSCEQNLNHDAMYWYRQDPGQGLRLIYYSQIVNDFQKGDIAEGYSVSREKKESFPLTVTSAQKNPTAFYLCASKGGDTQYFGPGTRLTVL.